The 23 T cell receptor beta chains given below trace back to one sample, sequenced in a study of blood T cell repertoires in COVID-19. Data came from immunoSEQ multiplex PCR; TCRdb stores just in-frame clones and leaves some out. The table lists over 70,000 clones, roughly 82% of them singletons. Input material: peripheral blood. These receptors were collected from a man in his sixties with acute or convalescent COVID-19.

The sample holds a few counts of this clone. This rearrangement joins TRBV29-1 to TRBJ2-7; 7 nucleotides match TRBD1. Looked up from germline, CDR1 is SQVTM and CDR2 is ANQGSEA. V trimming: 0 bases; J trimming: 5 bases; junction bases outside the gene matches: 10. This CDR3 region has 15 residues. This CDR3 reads CSVEEGGYGRNEQYF. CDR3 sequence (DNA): TGCAGCGTTGAAGAAGGGGGCTATGGCCGCAACGAGCAGTACTTC.

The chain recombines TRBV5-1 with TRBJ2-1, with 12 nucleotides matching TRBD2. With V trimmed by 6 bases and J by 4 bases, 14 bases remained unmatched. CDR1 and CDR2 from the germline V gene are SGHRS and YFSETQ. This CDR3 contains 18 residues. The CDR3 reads CASTRELAGGAGYNEQFF. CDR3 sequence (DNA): TGCGCCAGCACCCGGGAACTAGCGGGGGGTGCCGGGTACAATGAGCAGTTCTTC.

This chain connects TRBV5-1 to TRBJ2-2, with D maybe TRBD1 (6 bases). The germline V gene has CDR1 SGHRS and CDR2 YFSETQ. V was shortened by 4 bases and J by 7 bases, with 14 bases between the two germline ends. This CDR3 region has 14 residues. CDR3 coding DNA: TGCGCCAGCAGCCCGGACAGCCTGGTCGGGGAGCTGTTTTTT. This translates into CASSPDSLVGELFF.

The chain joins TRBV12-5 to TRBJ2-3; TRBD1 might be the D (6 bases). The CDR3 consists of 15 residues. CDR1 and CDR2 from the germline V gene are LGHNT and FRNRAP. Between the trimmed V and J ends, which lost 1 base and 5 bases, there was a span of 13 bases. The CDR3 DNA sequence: TGTGCTAGTGGTTTGGACAGGGTTTGGCAAGATACGCAGTATTTT. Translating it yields CASGLDRVWQDTQYF. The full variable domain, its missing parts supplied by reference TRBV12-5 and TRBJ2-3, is DARVTQTPRHKVTEMGQEVTMRCQPILGHNTVFWYRQTMMQGLELLAYFRNRAPLDDSGMPKDRFSAEMPDATLATLKIQPSEPRDSAVYFCASGLDRVWQDTQYFGPGTRLTVL.

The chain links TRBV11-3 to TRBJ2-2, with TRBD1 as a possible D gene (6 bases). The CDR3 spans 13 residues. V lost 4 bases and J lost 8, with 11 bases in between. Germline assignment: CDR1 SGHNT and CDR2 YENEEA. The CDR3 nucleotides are TGTGCCAGCAGCTCCGGACAGTCAGGGGAGCTGTTTTTT. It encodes CASSSGQSGELFF. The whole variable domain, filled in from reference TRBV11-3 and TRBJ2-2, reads EAGVVQSPRYKIIEKKQPVAFWCNPISGHNTLYWYLQNLGQGPELLIRYENEEAVDDSQLPKDRFSAERLKGVDSTLKIQPAELGDSAVYLCASSSGQSGELFFGEGSRLTVL.

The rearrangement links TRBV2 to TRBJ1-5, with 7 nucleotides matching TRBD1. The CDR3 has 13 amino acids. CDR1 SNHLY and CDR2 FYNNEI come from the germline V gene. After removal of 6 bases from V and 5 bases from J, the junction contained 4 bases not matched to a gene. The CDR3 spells CASSRQGYQPQHF. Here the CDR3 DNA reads TGTGCCAGCAGCCGACAGGGCTATCAGCCCCAGCATTTT.

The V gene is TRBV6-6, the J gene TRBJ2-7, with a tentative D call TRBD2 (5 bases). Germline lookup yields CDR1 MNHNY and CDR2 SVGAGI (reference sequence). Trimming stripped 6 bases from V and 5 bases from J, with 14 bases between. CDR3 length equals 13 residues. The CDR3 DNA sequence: TGTGCCAGCAGGCAAGCACAACTAGACGAGCAGTACTTC. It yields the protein CASRQAQLDEQYF.

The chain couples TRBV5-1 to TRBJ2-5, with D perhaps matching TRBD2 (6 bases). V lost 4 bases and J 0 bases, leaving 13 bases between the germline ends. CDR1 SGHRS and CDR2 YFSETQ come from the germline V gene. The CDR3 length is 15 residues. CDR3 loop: CASSQTGTHQETQYF. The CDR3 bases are TGCGCCAGCAGCCAGACCGGGACTCACCAAGAGACCCAGTACTTC. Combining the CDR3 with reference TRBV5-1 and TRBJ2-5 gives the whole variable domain KAGVTQTPRYLIKTRGQQVTLSCSPISGHRSVSWYQQTPGQGLQFLFEYFSETQRNKGNFPGRFSGRQFSNSRSEMNVSTLELGDSALYLCASSQTGTHQETQYFGPGTRLLVL.

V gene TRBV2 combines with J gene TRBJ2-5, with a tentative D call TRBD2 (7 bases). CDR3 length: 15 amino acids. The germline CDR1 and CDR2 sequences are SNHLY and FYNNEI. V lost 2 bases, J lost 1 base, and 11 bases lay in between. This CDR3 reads CASSEMGGPQETQYF. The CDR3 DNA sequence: TGTGCCAGCAGTGAAATGGGGGGGCCCCAAGAGACCCAGTACTTC.

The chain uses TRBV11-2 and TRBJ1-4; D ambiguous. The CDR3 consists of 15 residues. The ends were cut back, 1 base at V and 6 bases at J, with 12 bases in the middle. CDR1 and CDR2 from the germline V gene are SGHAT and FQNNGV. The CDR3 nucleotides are TGTGCCAGCAGCTTAGTACGGTTTCCCCATGAAAAACTGTTTTTT. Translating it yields CASSLVRFPHEKLFF. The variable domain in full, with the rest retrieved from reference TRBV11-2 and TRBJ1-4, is EAGVAQSPRYKIIEKRQSVAFWCNPISGHATLYWYQQILGQGPKLLIQFQNNGVVDDSQLPKDRFSAERLKGVDSTLKIQPAKLEDSAVYLCASSLVRFPHEKLFFGSGTQLSVL.

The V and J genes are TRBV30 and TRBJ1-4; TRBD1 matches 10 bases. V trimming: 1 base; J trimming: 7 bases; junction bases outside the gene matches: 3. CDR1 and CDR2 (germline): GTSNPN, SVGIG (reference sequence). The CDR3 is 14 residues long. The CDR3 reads CAWSGQGAGEKLFF. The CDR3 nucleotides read TGTGCCTGGAGTGGACAGGGGGCCGGTGAAAAACTGTTTTTT.

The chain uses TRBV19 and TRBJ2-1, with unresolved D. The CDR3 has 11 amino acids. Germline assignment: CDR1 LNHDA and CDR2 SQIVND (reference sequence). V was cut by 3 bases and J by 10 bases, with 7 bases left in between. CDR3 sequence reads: CASSMGKEQFF. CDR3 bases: TGTGCCAGTAGTATGGGCAAGGAGCAGTTCTTC.

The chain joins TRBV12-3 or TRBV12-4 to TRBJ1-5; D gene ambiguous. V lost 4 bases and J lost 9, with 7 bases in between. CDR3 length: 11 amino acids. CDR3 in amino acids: CASSYLMPQHF. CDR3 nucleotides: TGTGCCAGCAGTTATCTTATGCCCCAGCATTTT.

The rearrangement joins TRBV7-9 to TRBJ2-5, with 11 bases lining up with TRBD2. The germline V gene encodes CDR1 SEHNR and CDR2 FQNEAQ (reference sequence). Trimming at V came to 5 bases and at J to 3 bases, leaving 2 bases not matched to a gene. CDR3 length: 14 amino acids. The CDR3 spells CASSLLAGEETQYF. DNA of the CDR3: TGTGCCAGCAGCCTACTAGCGGGGGAAGAGACCCAGTACTTC.

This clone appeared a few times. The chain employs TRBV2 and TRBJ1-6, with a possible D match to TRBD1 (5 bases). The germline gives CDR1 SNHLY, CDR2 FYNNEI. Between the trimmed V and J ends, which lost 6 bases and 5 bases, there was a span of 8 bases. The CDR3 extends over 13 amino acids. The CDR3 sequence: CASRGVDNSPLHF. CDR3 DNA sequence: TGTGCCAGCAGAGGGGTCGATAATTCACCCCTCCACTTT.

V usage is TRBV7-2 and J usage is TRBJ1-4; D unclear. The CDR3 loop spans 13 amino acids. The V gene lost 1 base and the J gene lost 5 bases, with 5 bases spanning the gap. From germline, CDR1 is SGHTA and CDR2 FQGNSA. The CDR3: CASSLERNEKLFF. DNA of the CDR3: TGTGCCAGCAGCTTAGAGAGGAATGAAAAACTGTTTTTT.

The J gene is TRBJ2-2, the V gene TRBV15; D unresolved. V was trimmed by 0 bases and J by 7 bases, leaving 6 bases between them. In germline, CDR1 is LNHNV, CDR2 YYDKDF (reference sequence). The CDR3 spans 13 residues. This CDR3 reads CATSRDLSGELFF. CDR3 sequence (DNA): TGTGCCACCAGCAGAGATCTTAGCGGGGAGCTGTTTTTT.

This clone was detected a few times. The CDR3 reads CSVGPLGSAGGYTF. In DNA, the CDR3 is TGCAGCGTTGGTCCGCTCGGGTCAGCCGGAGGCTACACCTTC. The chain combines TRBV29-1 with TRBJ1-2; D remains unclear. The CDR3 has 14 amino acids. From germline, CDR1 is SQVTM and CDR2 ANQGSEA. Trimming cost V 4 bases and J 8 bases, with 20 bases left between them.

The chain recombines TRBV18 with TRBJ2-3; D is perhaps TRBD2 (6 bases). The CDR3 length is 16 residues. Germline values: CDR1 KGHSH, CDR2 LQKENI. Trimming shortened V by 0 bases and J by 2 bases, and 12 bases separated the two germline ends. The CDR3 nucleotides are TGTGCCAGCTCACCACCGAGGCTAGCGACCACAGATACGCAGTATTTT. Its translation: CASSPPRLATTDTQYF.

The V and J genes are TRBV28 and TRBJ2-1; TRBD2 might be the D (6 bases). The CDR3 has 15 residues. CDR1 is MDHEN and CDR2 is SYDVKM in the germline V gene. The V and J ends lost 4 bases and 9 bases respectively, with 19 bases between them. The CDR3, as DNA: TGTGCCAGCAGTTCACCCGGGACTGCCTTGGGTGAGCAGTTCTTC. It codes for CASSSPGTALGEQFF.

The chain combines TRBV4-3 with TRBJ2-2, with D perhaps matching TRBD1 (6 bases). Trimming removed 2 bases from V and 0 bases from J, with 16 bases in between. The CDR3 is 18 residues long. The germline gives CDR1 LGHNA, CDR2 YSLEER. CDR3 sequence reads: CASSQHTWQGTNTGELFF. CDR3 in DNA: TGCGCCAGCAGCCAACATACATGGCAGGGGACGAACACCGGGGAGCTGTTTTTT.

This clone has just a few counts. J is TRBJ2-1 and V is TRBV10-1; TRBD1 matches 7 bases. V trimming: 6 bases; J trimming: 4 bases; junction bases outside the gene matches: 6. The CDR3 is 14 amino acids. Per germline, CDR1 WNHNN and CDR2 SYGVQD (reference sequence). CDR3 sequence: CASSFKQGYNEQFF. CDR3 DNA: TGCGCCAGCAGCTTCAAACAGGGGTACAATGAGCAGTTCTTC.

The CDR3 DNA is TGTGCCAGCAGCCAAGGGACAGGACGCTTAAATGAAAAACTGTTTTTT. Protein sequence: CASSQGTGRLNEKLFF. V gene TRBV5-4 combines with J gene TRBJ1-4, with TRBD1 identical over 8 bases. The J segment lost 5 bases and the V segment lost 4 bases, leaving 10 bases of the junction unmatched. This CDR3 has 16 residues. Germline V gives CDR1 SGHNT, CDR2 YYREEE (reference sequence).